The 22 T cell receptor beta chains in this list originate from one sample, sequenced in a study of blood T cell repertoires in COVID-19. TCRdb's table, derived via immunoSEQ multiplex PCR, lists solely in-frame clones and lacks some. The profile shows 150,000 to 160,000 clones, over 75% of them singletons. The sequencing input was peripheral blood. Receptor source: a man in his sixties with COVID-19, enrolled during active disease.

The CDR3 loop reads CASSLRAKGARVDTEAFF. CDR3 nucleotide sequence: TGTGCCAGCAGCTTAAGAGCAAAGGGGGCGCGAGTGGACACTGAAGCTTTCTTT. The chain employs TRBV7-2 and TRBJ1-1, with 7 bases lining up with TRBD1. CDR1 is SGHTA, CDR2 FQGNSA, per germline. The J segment lost 3 bases and the V segment lost 2 bases, leaving 15 bases of the junction unmatched. The CDR3 sequence is 18 residues long.

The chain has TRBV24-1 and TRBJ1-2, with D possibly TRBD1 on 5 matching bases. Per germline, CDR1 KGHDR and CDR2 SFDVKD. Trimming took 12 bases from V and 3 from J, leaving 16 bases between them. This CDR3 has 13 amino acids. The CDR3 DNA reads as TGTGCCTCCCAACAGGTATTAGACTATGGCTACACCTTC. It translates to CASQQVLDYGYTF.

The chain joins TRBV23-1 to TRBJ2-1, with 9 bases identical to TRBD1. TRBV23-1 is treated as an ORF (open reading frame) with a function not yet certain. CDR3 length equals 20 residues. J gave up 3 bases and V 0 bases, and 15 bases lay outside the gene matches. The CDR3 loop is CASSQSIDVGTGKVYNEQFF. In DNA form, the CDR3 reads TGCGCCAGCAGTCAATCGATTGACGTAGGGACAGGGAAAGTCTACAATGAGCAGTTCTTC.

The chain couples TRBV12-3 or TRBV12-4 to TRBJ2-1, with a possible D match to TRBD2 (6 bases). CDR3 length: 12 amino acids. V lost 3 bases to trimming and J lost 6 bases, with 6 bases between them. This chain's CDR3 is CASSFSGNEQFF. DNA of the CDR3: TGTGCCAGCAGTTTTAGCGGCAATGAGCAGTTCTTC.

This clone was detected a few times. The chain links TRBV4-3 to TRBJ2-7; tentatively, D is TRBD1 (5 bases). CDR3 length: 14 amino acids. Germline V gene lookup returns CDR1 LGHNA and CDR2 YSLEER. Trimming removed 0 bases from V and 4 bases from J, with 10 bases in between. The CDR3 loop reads CASSQERRVYEQYF. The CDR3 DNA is TGCGCCAGCAGCCAAGAACGCAGGGTTTACGAGCAGTACTTC.

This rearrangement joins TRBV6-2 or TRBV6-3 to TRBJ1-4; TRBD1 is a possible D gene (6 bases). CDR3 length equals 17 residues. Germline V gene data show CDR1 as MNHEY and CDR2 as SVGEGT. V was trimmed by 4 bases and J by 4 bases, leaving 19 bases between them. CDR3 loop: CASSSEQQGGSNEKLFF. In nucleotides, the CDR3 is TGTGCCAGCAGTTCCGAACAACAGGGCGGGAGTAATGAAAAACTGTTTTTT.

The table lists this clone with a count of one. As DNA, the CDR3 is TGTGCCAGCAGCCGGGCCCGGGGGGACACTGAAGCTTTCTTT. This encodes CASSRARGDTEAFF. The chain recombines TRBV11-3 with TRBJ1-1; D may be TRBD1 (5 bases). CDR3 length: 14 residues. The germline gives CDR1 SGHNT, CDR2 YENEEA. Between the trimmed V and J ends, which lost 5 bases and 3 bases, there was a span of 13 bases.

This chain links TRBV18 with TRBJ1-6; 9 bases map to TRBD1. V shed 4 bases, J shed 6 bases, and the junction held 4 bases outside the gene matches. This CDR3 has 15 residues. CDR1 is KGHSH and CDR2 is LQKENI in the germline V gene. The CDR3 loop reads CASSQWGQGNSPLHF. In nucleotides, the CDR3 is TGTGCCAGCTCACAATGGGGACAGGGTAATTCACCCCTCCACTTT. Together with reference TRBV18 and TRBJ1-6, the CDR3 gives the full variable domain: NAGVMQNPRHLVRRRGQEARLRCSPMKGHSHVYWYRQLPEEGLKFMVYLQKENIIDESGMPKERFSAEFPKEGPSILRIQQVVRGDSAAYFCASSQWGQGNSPLHFGNGTRLTVT.

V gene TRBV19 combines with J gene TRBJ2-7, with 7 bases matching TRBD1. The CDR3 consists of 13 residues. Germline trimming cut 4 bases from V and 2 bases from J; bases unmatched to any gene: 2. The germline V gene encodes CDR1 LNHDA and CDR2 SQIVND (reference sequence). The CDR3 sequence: CASSRGQTYEQYF. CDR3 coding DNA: TGTGCCAGTAGTAGGGGACAGACCTACGAGCAGTACTTC.

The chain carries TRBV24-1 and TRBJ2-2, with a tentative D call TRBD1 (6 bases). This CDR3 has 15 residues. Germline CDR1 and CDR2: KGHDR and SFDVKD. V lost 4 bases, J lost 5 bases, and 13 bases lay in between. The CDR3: CATSDAGGGTGELFF. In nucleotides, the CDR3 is TGTGCCACCAGTGACGCTGGGGGCGGGACCGGGGAGCTGTTTTTT.

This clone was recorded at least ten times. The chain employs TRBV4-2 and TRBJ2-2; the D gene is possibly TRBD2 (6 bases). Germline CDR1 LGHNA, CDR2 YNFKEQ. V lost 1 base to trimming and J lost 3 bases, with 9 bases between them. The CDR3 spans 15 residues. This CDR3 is CASSQGTTDTGELFF. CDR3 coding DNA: TGTGCCAGCAGCCAAGGGACTACCGACACCGGGGAGCTGTTTTTT.

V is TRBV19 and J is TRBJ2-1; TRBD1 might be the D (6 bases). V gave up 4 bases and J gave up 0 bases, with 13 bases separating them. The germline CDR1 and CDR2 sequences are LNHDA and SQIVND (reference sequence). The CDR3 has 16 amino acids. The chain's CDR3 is CASSRTGSRSYNEQFF. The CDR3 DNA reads TGTGCCAGTAGTAGAACAGGGTCCCGCTCCTACAATGAGCAGTTCTTC.

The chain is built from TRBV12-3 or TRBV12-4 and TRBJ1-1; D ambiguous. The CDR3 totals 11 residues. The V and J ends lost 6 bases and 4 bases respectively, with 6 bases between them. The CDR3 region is CASRYSTEAFF. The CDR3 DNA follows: TGTGCCAGCAGATACAGCACTGAAGCTTTCTTT.

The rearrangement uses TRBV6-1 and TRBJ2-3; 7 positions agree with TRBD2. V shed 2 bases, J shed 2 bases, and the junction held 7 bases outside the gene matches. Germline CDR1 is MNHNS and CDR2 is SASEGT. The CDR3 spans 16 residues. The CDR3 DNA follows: TGTGCCAGCAGTGAATCTGTGGGACTATACACAGATACGCAGTATTTT. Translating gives CASSESVGLYTDTQYF.

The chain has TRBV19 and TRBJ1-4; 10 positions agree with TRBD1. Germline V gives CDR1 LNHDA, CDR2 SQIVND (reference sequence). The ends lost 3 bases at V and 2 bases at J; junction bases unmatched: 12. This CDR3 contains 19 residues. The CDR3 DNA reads TGTGCCAGTAGTATGTCTGGACAGGGGGTATTAGGGACTAATGAAAAACTGTTTTTT. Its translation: CASSMSGQGVLGTNEKLFF.

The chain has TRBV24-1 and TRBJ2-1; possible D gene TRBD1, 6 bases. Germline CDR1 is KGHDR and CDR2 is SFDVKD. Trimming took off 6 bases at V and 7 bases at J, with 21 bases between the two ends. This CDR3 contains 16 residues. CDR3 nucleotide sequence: TGTGCCACCAGTAACGACGGCAGGGGATCTAAAAATGAGCAGTTCTTC. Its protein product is CATSNDGRGSKNEQFF.

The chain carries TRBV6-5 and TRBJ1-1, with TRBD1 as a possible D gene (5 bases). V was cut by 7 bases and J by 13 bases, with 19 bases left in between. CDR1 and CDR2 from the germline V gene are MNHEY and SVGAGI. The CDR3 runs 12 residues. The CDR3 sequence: CASTNMGPGIFF. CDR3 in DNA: TGTGCCAGCACCAACATGGGTCCAGGGATTTTCTTT.

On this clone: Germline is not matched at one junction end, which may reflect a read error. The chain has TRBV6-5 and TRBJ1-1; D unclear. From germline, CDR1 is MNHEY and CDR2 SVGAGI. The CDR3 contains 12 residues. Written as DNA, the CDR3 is TGTGCCAGCAGTAACGGGAACGCTGAAGCTTTCTTT. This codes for CASSNGNAEAFF.

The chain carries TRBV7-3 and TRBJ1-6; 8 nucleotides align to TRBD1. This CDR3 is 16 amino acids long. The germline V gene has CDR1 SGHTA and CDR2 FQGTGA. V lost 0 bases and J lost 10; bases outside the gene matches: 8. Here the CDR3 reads CASSLTATGVGSPLHF. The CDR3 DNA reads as TGTGCCAGCAGCTTAACAGCGACAGGGGTCGGGTCACCCCTCCACTTT.

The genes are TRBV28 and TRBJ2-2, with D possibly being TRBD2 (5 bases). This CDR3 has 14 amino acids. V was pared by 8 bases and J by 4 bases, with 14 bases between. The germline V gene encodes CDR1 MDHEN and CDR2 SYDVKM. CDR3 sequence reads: CASGGPGGTGELFF. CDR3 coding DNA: TGTGCCAGCGGAGGCCCAGGCGGCACCGGGGAGCTGTTTTTT.

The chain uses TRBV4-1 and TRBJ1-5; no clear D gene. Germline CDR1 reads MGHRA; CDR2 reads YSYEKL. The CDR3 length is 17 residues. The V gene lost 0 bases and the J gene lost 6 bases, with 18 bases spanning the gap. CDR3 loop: CASSQEEFGGLIQPQHF. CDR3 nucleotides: TGCGCCAGCAGCCAAGAAGAGTTTGGAGGGCTTATTCAGCCCCAGCATTTT.

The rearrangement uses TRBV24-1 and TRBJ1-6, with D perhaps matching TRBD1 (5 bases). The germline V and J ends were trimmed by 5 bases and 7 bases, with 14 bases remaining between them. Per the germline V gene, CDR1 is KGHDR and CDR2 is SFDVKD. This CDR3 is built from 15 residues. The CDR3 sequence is CATSAGGGFNSPLHF. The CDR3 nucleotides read TGTGCCACCAGTGCTGGGGGAGGGTTCAATTCACCCCTCCACTTT.